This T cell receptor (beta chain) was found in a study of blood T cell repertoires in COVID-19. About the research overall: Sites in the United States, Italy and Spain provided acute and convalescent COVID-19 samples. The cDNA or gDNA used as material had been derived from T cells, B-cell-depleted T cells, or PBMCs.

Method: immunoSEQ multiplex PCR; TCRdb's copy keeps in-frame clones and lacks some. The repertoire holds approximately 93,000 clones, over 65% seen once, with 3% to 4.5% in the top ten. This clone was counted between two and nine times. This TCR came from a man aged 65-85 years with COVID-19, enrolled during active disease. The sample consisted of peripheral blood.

CDR3 amino acids: CASSAASGRPNEQFF. The CDR3 coding sequence is TGTGCCAGCAGCGCCGCTAGCGGGAGGCCCAATGAGCAGTTCTTC. The J gene is TRBJ2-1, the V gene TRBV9; 11 bases are a match to TRBD2. Germline values: CDR1 SGDLS, CDR2 YYNGEE. V lost 3 bases, J lost 6 bases, and 5 bases stayed unmatched. This CDR3 has 15 residues.